Listed below are T cell receptor beta chains from one sample, sequenced in a study of CD8 T cells in ankylosing spondylitis. Via MiXCR, TCRdb re-called the 5' RACE reads, giving one row per CDR3 protein. The sample has some 140,000 distinct CDR3 sequences, about 8% seen once. The sequencing sample was made of synovial fluid, either unsorted or a sorted T cell fraction (not recorded which). The receptors were gathered from a male donor with ankylosing spondylitis. The CDR3 runs from the conserved cysteine through the conserved F or W. Fields, in order: J gene, V gene, D gene, clone size, CDR3 DNA, CDR3 protein. D genes are given only for firm matches. Size values are once, few and many counts, or a class for expanded clones, and some rows have none.

j_call: TRBJ2-7; v_call: TRBV28; d_call: TRBD2; clone_size: -; cdr3_nt: TGTGCCAGCAGTTCCGGGACTAGCGGGAGGGGGGCCTACGAGCAGTACTTC; cdr3_aa: CASSSGTSGRGAYEQYF
j_call: TRBJ1-3; v_call: TRBV4-2; d_call: -; clone_size: many; cdr3_nt: TGTGCCAGCAGCCAAGATCTTGTAAACACCATATATTTT; cdr3_aa: CASSQDLVNTIYF
j_call: TRBJ1-1; v_call: TRBV5-1; d_call: -; clone_size: many; cdr3_nt: TGCGCCAGCAGCCCTTTGACGGGGAACACTGAAGCTTTCTTT; cdr3_aa: CASSPLTGNTEAFF
j_call: TRBJ2-1; v_call: TRBV6-1; d_call: TRBD2; clone_size: -; cdr3_nt: TGTGCCAGCACGGGACTAGCGGGAGGGACAACCTACAATGAGCAGTTCTTC; cdr3_aa: CASTGLAGGTTYNEQFF
j_call: TRBJ1-1; v_call: TRBV7-2; d_call: -; clone_size: -; cdr3_nt: TGTGCCAGCAGCACCCGGTTGAACACTGAAGCTTTCTTT; cdr3_aa: CASSTRLNTEAFF
j_call: TRBJ1-4; v_call: TRBV7-2; d_call: -; clone_size: -; cdr3_nt: TGTGCCAGCAGCCGAGGGATTAATGAAAAACTGTTTTTT; cdr3_aa: CASSRGINEKLFF
j_call: TRBJ2-7; v_call: TRBV20-1; d_call: -; clone_size: -; cdr3_nt: TGCAGTGCTAGGGCCTTCGCTGCGGGTTCCTCCTACGAGCAGTACTTC; cdr3_aa: CSARAFAAGSSYEQYF
j_call: TRBJ1-4; v_call: TRBV6-1; d_call: -; clone_size: -; cdr3_nt: TGTGCCAGCAGGTTGGACGGACAAAATGAAAAACTGTTTTTT; cdr3_aa: CASRLDGQNEKLFF
j_call: TRBJ1-2; v_call: TRBV7-9; d_call: -; clone_size: many; cdr3_nt: TGTGCCAGCAGCTTCTTTCAGGGCTACACCTTC; cdr3_aa: CASSFFQGYTF
j_call: TRBJ1-3; v_call: TRBV5-1; d_call: -; clone_size: many; cdr3_nt: TGCGCCAGCAGCCCTGGACAGTCTGGAAACACCATATATTTT; cdr3_aa: CASSPGQSGNTIYF
j_call: TRBJ1-4; v_call: TRBV6-1; d_call: TRBD1; clone_size: few; cdr3_nt: TGTGCCAGCAGTGAAACAGGGGAAGAAAAACTGTTTTTT; cdr3_aa: CASSETGEEKLFF
j_call: TRBJ1-2; v_call: TRBV7-2; d_call: -; clone_size: many; cdr3_nt: TGTGCCAGCAGCTTAAGTCAGGGGAGGGATGGCTACACCTTC; cdr3_aa: CASSLSQGRDGYTF
j_call: TRBJ1-4; v_call: TRBV4-3; d_call: -; clone_size: few; cdr3_nt: TGCGCCAGCAGCGCAACCGAGAGGACTAATGAAAAACTGTTTTTT; cdr3_aa: CASSATERTNEKLFF
j_call: TRBJ1-6; v_call: TRBV11-1; d_call: -; clone_size: -; cdr3_nt: TGTGCCAGCAGCTCCCACCGAGTGACACCCCTCCACTTT; cdr3_aa: CASSSHRVTPLHF
j_call: TRBJ2-7; v_call: TRBV14; d_call: -; clone_size: few; cdr3_nt: TGTGCCAGCGGCGAAGGGCCCGCGAAAGGCTACGAGCAGTACTTC; cdr3_aa: CASGEGPAKGYEQYF
j_call: TRBJ1-1; v_call: TRBV6-5; d_call: -; clone_size: -; cdr3_nt: TGTGCCAGCAGTTTCGGGACATTGAACACTGAAGCTTTCTTT; cdr3_aa: CASSFGTLNTEAFF
j_call: TRBJ2-1; v_call: TRBV10-3; d_call: -; clone_size: many; cdr3_nt: TGTGCCATCAGTGAGGGCCAGGCGTCCTACAATGAGCAGTTCTTC; cdr3_aa: CAISEGQASYNEQFF
j_call: TRBJ1-2; v_call: TRBV5-6; d_call: -; clone_size: -; cdr3_nt: TGTGCCAGCAGACCGGGAGGGTACTATGGCTACACCTTC; cdr3_aa: CASRPGGYYGYTF
j_call: TRBJ1-1; v_call: TRBV28; d_call: -; clone_size: few; cdr3_nt: TGTGCCAGCAGTCCCCCCGGGGGGTTCACTGAAGCTTTCTTT; cdr3_aa: CASSPPGGFTEAFF
j_call: TRBJ2-3; v_call: TRBV20-1; d_call: -; clone_size: -; cdr3_nt: TGCAGTGCGGCATTTTTGGATACGCAGTATTTT; cdr3_aa: CSAAFLDTQYF
j_call: TRBJ2-3; v_call: TRBV4-3; d_call: -; clone_size: many; cdr3_nt: TGCGCCAGCAGCCAAGATTCACGATCAGATACGCAGTATTTT; cdr3_aa: CASSQDSRSDTQYF
j_call: TRBJ1-3; v_call: TRBV7-9; d_call: -; clone_size: many; cdr3_nt: TGTGCCAGCAGGGAAAGCTCTGGAAACACCATATATTTT; cdr3_aa: CASRESSGNTIYF
j_call: TRBJ2-5; v_call: TRBV7-2; d_call: -; clone_size: many; cdr3_nt: TGTGCCAGCAGCTCCGGGGGAATGGAGACCCAGTACTTC; cdr3_aa: CASSSGGMETQYF
j_call: TRBJ1-1; v_call: TRBV9; d_call: TRBD1; clone_size: few; cdr3_nt: TGTGCCAGCAGCGTTGGACAGGGGGGGGTACGGAACACTGAAGCTTTCTTT; cdr3_aa: CASSVGQGGVRNTEAFF
j_call: TRBJ2-7; v_call: TRBV5-8; d_call: TRBD2; clone_size: -; cdr3_nt: TGTGCCAGCAGCTTGGATGGGGGGGGAGGCTACGAGCAGTACTTC; cdr3_aa: CASSLDGGGGYEQYF
j_call: TRBJ1-2; v_call: TRBV20-1; d_call: -; clone_size: -; cdr3_nt: TGCAGTGCCAAAAACCGGGGGGCGGACTATGGCTACACCTTC; cdr3_aa: CSAKNRGADYGYTF
j_call: TRBJ2-1; v_call: TRBV5-1; d_call: -; clone_size: many; cdr3_nt: TGCGCCAGCAGCACACTCGGGGATGAGCAGTTCTTC; cdr3_aa: CASSTLGDEQFF